This T cell receptor beta chain was sequenced for a study of blood T cell repertoires in COVID-19. Background on the study: Specimens from acute and convalescent COVID-19 originated in the United States, Italy and Spain. Sources were T cells, B-cell-depleted T cells, or PBMCs; the material itself was cDNA or gDNA.

Authors' data handling: Amplifying reference gene primers gave estimates of nucleated cell counts. Produced via immunoSEQ multiplex PCR; TCRdb's table is partial and in-frame only. V, J and clone size reflect that table, while D and trimming were determined from the DNA. The table shows 260,000 or so clones, with approximately 90% occurring only once. Donors in Cohort 3 who had recovered were those with two negative PCRs, healthcare professional clearance, or resolution of their symptoms. The V gene end was trimmed by 2 bases and the J gene end by 4 bases; junction bases not matched to a gene: 6. Germline loops: CDR1 SGHRS, CDR2 YFSETQ. This CDR3 is built from 17 residues.

The receptor comes from a man in his late teens or twenties who had recovered from COVID-19. The chain recombines TRBV5-1 with TRBJ2-2; TRBD2 agrees at 12 bases. Sequencing input: PBMCs or T cells enriched from blood (not recorded which). CDR3 region: CASSLRLAGVGTGELFF. CDR3 nucleotides: TGCGCCAGCAGCTTACGACTAGCGGGAGTGGGCACCGGGGAGCTGTTTTTT.